The rows below give T cell receptor beta chains drawn from one sample of a study of blood T cells in healthy people across ages. TCRdb processed the 5' RACE reads anew with MiXCR; each CDR3 protein has one entry. The table lists 650,000 to 1,000,000 distinct CDR3 sequences, 35% to 40% of them singletons, with 10% to 15% in the top ten. The material sequenced was blood. The origin of the receptors is a young man in good health. Both conserved end residues are part of each CDR3. Expanded clones get a size class; other rows say once, few or many, or leave the size out.

size | V | CDR3
NA | TRBV5-6 | CASARVQVRADTQYF
NA | TRBV24-1 | CATSDPQYTEAFF
many | TRBV13 | CASSLGQGSYTF
NA | TRBV2 | CASSAGQGHQPQHF
few | TRBV7-9 | CASSLAKGRENEKLFF
NA | TRBV7-9 | CATLLYRDTEAFF
few | TRBV4-3 | CASSPSRDSGNTIYF
many | TRBV20-1 | CSANTGGQYGYTF
NA | TRBV27 | CASSLGPLSSYEQYF
few | TRBV5-6 | CASSLAIGANYGYTF
many | TRBV7-6 | CASSLVTSPQETQYF
NA | TRBV29-1 | CSVSGGVVFF
once | TRBV25-1 | CASSASGGYNEQYF
NA | TRBV12-3/TRBV12-4 | CASSPPRVRNTNEQYF
NA | TRBV29-1 | CSAWDYPYNEQFF
NA | TRBV5-1 | CASSLQLAGTYGGELFF
NA | TRBV10-3 | CAIRPGHSTDTQYF
once | TRBV7-9 | CASSPVAGLNTGELFF
NA | TRBV7-2 | CASSARTTGGTDTQYF
many | TRBV12-3/TRBV12-4 | CASSFGRANTEAFF
NA | TRBV7-9 | CASSLSGPTNGQYF